Each of the 17 T cell receptor beta chains below was sequenced from the same sample in a study of cytomegalovirus exposure and HLA in healthy donors. Vbeta (60) and Jbeta (13) primers were used in the PCR. TCRdb keeps only in-frame clones here, not all; method: immunoSEQ multiplex PCR. In the table there are roughly 120,000 clones, roughly 77% of which are singletons. Sample: PBMCs. The receptors derive from a man in his forties or fifties in good health and CMV-seropositive.

Many counts were recorded for this clone. The genes are TRBV7-6 and TRBJ2-1; D not resolved. The ends were cut back, 2 bases at V and 0 bases at J, with 8 bases in the middle. Germline V gene lookup returns CDR1 SGHVS and CDR2 FNYEAQ. This CDR3 contains 15 residues. CDR3 coding DNA: TGTGCCAGCAGCTTAACTGCTGGCTCCTACAATGAGCAGTTCTTC. The encoded protein is CASSLTAGSYNEQFF.

The chain uses TRBV5-1 and TRBJ2-1, with D maybe TRBD2 (6 bases). Between the trimmed V and J ends, which lost 0 bases and 5 bases, there was a span of 12 bases. The CDR3 totals 15 residues. Germline V CDR1 and CDR2: SGHRS, YFSETQ. The CDR3 DNA reads as TGCGCCAGCAGCTTGGTTTCGGGAGCAGACAATGAGCAGTTCTTC. Its protein is CASSLVSGADNEQFF.

The chain combines TRBV7-2 with TRBJ2-7; no firm D call. The germline V gene encodes CDR1 SGHTA and CDR2 FQGNSA. CDR3 length: 13 amino acids. Trimming left V 5 bases short and J 5 bases short, with 13 bases between. DNA for the CDR3: TGTGCCAGCAGCCTAGAGATGGGCCACGAGCAGTACTTC. Encoded protein: CASSLEMGHEQYF.

J is TRBJ1-6 and V is TRBV5-8; the match to TRBD1 covers 7 bases. Germline CDR1 reads SGHTS; CDR2 reads YDEGEE. The J segment lost 8 bases and the V segment lost 2 bases, leaving 7 bases of the junction unmatched. This CDR3 is 15 amino acids long. The CDR3 sequence is CASSFGQAGHSPLHF. CDR3 bases: TGTGCCAGCAGCTTTGGACAGGCAGGGCATTCACCCCTCCACTTT.

The chain links TRBV7-2 to TRBJ1-2; 8 nucleotides align to TRBD1. V was clipped by 4 bases and J by 2 bases; unmatched bases: 0. The CDR3 totals 13 residues. CDR1 and CDR2 (germline): SGHTA, FQGNSA. CDR3 sequence reads: CASSWDRNYGYTF. CDR3 sequence (DNA): TGTGCCAGCAGCTGGGACAGGAACTATGGCTACACCTTC. The full variable domain, its missing parts supplied by reference TRBV7-2 and TRBJ1-2, is GAGVSQSPSNKVTEKGKDVELRCDPISGHTALYWYRQSLGQGLEFLIYFQGNSAPDKSGLPSDRFSAERTGGSVSTLTIQRTQQEDSAVYLCASSWDRNYGYTFGSGTRLTVV.

V and J are TRBV7-2 and TRBJ2-1; TRBD2 agrees at 7 bases. V gave up 5 bases and J gave up 3 bases; unmatched junction bases: 10. This CDR3 spans 16 amino acids. From germline, CDR1 is SGHTA and CDR2 FQGNSA. In DNA, the CDR3 is TGTGCCAGCAGCCCAGTTCTTGGGACTATCTACAATGAGCAGTTCTTC. Its protein is CASSPVLGTIYNEQFF.

The rearrangement joins TRBV27 to TRBJ1-4; possibly TRBD1 for D (5 bases). The CDR3 sequence is 15 residues long. CDR1 is MNHEY and CDR2 is SMNVEV in the germline V gene (reference sequence). V lost 6 bases, J lost 2 bases, and 13 bases lay in between. CDR3 sequence reads: CASRRQSGTNEKLFF. Here the CDR3 DNA reads TGTGCCAGCAGGAGGCAGTCAGGGACTAATGAAAAACTGTTTTTT.

The V gene is TRBV6-5, the J gene TRBJ2-7; 8 bases map to TRBD2. This CDR3 has 14 amino acids. CDR1 is MNHEY and CDR2 is SVGAGI in the germline V gene. Unmatched junction bases numbered 4, after V lost 4 bases and J lost 2 bases. The DNA for the CDR3 is TGTGCCAGCAGTTCCGGCGGGGGGACCTACGAGCAGTACTTC. It encodes CASSSGGGTYEQYF.

The gene calls are TRBV19 and TRBJ1-2; D not certain. The V gene lost 5 bases and the J gene lost 5 bases, with 15 bases spanning the gap. CDR1 and CDR2 (germline): LNHDA, SQIVND (reference sequence). The CDR3 is made up of 14 amino acids. CDR3 nucleotide sequence: TGTGCCAGTAGTGCCCGGCGGGTCCCGTATGGCTACACCTTC. This codes for CASSARRVPYGYTF.

The V and J genes are TRBV10-2 and TRBJ2-7; maybe TRBD2 (6 bases). The CDR3 contains 15 residues. Deletions cut 4 bases from V and 2 bases from J, with 15 bases between. CDR1 WSHSY and CDR2 SAAADI come from the germline V gene. CDR3 residues: CASSGVGGPTYEQYF. For the CDR3, the DNA is TGCGCCAGCAGTGGGGTGGGGGGTCCTACCTACGAGCAGTACTTC.

The chain carries TRBV27 and TRBJ2-7; TRBD1 is a possible D gene (7 bases). The CDR3 is 15 residues long. V was pared by 2 bases and J by 2 bases, with 13 bases between. Germline loops: CDR1 MNHEY, CDR2 SMNVEV (reference sequence). The CDR3 is CASSLEGRGAYEQYF. The CDR3 region has the DNA TGTGCCAGCAGTTTAGAGGGCAGGGGGGCCTACGAGCAGTACTTC.

The rearrangement joins TRBV10-3 to TRBJ1-5; TRBD1 aligns across 10 bases. Germline V lookup: CDR1 ENHRY, CDR2 SYGVKD. J gave up 4 bases and V 0 bases, and 3 bases lay outside the gene matches. This CDR3 has 16 amino acids. CDR3 sequence reads: CAISESGDRGNQPQHF. In DNA, the CDR3 is TGTGCCATCAGTGAGTCGGGGGACAGGGGAAATCAGCCCCAGCATTTT.

The chain carries TRBV28 and TRBJ2-7; weak D call: TRBD2 (7 bases). Germline CDR1 reads MDHEN; CDR2 reads SYDVKM. With 7 bases removed from V and 2 bases from J, the gap between germline ends came to 12 bases. The CDR3 runs to 13 residues. CDR3 residues: CASTGGQTYEQYF. DNA for the CDR3: TGTGCCAGCACGGGGGGACAAACCTACGAGCAGTACTTC.

The chain couples TRBV25-1 to TRBJ2-1; D is unresolved. CDR3 length: 12 amino acids. CDR1 MGHDK and CDR2 SYGVNS come from the germline V gene. V was pared by 2 bases and J by 12 bases, with 11 bases between. The CDR3 DNA is TGTGCCAGCAGTGAAGACTGGGTACTGCAGTTCTTC. This encodes CASSEDWVLQFF.

This rearrangement joins TRBV7-2 to TRBJ1-2; the D gene is possibly TRBD1 (6 bases). The CDR3 totals 15 residues. V was shortened by 2 bases and J by 5 bases, with 15 bases between the two germline ends. Germline lookup yields CDR1 SGHTA and CDR2 FQGNSA. The CDR3, as DNA: TGTGCCAGCAGCTTAACAGTGGGGGCGCGTTATGGCTACACCTTC. Translation: CASSLTVGARYGYTF.

This clone was seen only a few times. This sequence joins TRBV5-6 and TRBJ1-2, with 8 bases matching TRBD1. V gave up 5 bases and J gave up 3 bases; unmatched junction bases: 9. The CDR3 has 15 amino acids. CDR1 is SGHDT, CDR2 YYEEEE, per germline. CDR3 bases: TGTGCCAGCAGAAAGACAGGGGAGAGTGACTATGGCTACACCTTC. This sequence encodes CASRKTGESDYGYTF.

This clone came up a few times. The chain couples TRBV6-5 to TRBJ1-2; D is perhaps TRBD1 (6 bases). The CDR3 length is 15 residues. V dropped 3 bases and J dropped 1 base, with 12 bases sitting between them. CDR1 MNHEY and CDR2 SVGAGI come from the germline V gene. CDR3 in DNA: TGTGCCAGCAGTTATAGGGGGGGCCGTAACTATGGCTACACCTTC. Residues: CASSYRGGRNYGYTF.